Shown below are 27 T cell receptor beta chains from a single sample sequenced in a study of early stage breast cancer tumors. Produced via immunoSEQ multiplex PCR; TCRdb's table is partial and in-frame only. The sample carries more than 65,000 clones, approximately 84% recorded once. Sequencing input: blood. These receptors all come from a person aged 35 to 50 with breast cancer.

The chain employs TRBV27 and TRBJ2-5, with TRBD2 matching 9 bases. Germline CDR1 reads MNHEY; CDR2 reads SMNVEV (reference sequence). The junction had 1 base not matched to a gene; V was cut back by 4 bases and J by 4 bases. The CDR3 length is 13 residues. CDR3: CASSSLAGETQYF. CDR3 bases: TGTGCCAGCAGTTCACTAGCGGGAGAGACCCAGTACTTC.

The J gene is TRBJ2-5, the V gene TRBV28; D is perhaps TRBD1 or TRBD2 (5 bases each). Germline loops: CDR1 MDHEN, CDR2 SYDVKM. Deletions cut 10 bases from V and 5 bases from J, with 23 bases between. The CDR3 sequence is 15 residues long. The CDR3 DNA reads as TGTGCCACCACGTGGGGGTCGTTGCTCGGGGAGACCCAGTACTTC. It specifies CATTWGSLLGETQYF.

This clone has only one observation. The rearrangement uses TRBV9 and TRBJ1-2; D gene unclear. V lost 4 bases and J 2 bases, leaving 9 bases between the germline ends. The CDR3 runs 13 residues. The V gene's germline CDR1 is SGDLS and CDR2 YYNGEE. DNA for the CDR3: TGTGCCAGCAGCCCGGTCCCCAACTATGGCTACACCTTC. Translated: CASSPVPNYGYTF.

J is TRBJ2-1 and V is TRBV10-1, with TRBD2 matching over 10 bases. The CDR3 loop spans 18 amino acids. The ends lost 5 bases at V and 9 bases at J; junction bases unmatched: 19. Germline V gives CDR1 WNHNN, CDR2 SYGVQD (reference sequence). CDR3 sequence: CASSPVSSGSLSRGEQFF. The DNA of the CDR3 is TGCGCCAGCAGTCCTGTGTCTAGCGGGAGCCTAAGTAGGGGTGAGCAGTTCTTC.

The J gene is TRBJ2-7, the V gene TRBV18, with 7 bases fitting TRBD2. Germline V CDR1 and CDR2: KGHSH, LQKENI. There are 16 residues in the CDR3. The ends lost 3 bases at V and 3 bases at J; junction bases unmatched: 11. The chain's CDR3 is CASSPLIQREGYEQYF. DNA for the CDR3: TGTGCCAGCTCACCTTTAATCCAGCGGGAAGGCTACGAGCAGTACTTC.

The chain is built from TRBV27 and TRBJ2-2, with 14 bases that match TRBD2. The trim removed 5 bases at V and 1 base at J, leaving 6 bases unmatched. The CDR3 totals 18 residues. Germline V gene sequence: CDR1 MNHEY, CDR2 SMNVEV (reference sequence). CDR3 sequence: CASSPGTSGSKNTGELFF. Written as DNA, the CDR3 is TGTGCCAGCAGTCCGGGGACTAGCGGGAGTAAGAACACCGGGGAGCTGTTTTTT.

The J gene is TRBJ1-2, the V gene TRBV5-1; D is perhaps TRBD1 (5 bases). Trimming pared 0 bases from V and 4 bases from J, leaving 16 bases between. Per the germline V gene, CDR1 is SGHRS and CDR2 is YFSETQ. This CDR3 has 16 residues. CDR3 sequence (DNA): TGCGCCAGCAGCTTGGGCCTTAGCGACAGCCGCTATGGCTACACCTTC. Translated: CASSLGLSDSRYGYTF.

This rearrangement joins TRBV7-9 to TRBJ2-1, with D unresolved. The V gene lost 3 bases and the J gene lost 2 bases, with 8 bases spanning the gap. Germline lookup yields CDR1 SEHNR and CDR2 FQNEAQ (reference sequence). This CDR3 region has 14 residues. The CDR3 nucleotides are TGTGCCAGCAGCTTTTGGTCTACCTACAATGAGCAGTTCTTC. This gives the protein CASSFWSTYNEQFF.

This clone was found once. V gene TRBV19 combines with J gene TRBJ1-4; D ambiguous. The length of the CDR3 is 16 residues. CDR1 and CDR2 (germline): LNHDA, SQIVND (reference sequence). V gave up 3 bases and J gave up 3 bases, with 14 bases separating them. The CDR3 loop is CASSIQASAANEKLFF. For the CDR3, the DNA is TGTGCCAGTAGTATTCAGGCCTCGGCGGCTAATGAAAAACTGTTTTTT.

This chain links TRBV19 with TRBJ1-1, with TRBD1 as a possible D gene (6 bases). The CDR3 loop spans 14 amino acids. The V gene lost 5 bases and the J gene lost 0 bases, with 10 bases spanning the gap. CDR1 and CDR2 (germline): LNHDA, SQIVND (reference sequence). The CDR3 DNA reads TGTGCCAGTAGTTTCGGACAGATGAACACTGAAGCTTTCTTT. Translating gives CASSFGQMNTEAFF.

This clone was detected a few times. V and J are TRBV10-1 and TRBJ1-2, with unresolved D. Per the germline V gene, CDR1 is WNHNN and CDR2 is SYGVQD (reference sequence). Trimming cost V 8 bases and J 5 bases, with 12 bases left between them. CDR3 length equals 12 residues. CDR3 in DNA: TGCGCCAGCGGCGCAGTAGGGTATGGCTACACCTTC. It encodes CASGAVGYGYTF.

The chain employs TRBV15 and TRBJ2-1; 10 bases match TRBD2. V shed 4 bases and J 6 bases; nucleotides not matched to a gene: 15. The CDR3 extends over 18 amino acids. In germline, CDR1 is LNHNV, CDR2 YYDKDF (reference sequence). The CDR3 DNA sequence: TGTGCCACCAGCACAACGCTAGCGGGAGTTTATATAGGCAATGAGCAGTTCTTC. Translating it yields CATSTTLAGVYIGNEQFF.

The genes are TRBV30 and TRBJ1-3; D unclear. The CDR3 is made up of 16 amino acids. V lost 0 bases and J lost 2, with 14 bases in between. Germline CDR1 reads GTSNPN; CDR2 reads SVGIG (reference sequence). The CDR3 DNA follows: TGTGCCTGGAGTGTACTGGGAGGGCCTACTGGAAACACCATATATTTT. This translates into CAWSVLGGPTGNTIYF.

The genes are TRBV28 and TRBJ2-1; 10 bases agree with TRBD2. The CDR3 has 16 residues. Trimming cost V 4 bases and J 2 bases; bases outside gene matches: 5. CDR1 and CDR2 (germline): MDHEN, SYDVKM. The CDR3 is CASSSPSGSPYNEQFF. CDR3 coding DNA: TGTGCCAGCAGTTCCCCTAGCGGGAGCCCCTACAATGAGCAGTTCTTC.

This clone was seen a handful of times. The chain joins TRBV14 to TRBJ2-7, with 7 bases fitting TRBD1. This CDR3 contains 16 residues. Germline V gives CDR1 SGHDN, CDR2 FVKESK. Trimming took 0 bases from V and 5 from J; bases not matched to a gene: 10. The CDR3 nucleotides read TGTGCCAGCAGCCAAGACTGGGCAGGGGGAGTCAACGAGCAGTACTTC. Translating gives CASSQDWAGGVNEQYF.

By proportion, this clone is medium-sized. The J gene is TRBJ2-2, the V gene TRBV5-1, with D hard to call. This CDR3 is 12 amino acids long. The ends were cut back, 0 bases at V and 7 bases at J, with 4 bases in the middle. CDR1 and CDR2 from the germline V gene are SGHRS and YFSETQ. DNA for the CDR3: TGCGCCAGCAGCTTGGAAGGCGGGGAGCTGTTTTTT. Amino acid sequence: CASSLEGGELFF.

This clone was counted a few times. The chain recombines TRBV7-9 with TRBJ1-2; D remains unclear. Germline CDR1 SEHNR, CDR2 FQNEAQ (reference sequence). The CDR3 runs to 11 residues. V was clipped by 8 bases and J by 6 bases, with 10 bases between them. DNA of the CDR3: TGTGCCAGCTCAATCGGGGATGGCTACACCTTC. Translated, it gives CASSIGDGYTF.

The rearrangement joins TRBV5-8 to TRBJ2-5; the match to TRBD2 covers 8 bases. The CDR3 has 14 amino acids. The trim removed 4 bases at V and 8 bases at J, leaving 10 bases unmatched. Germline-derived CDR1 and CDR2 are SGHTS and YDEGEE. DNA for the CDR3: TGTGCCAGCAGCGTGGGACTAGATGTCGGAACCCAGTACTTC. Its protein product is CASSVGLDVGTQYF.

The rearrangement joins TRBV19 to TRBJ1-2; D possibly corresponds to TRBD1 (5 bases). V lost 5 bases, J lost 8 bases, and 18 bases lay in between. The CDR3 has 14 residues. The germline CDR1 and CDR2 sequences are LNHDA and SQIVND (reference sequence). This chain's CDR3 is CASSELMKGRGYTF. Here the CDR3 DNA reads TGTGCCAGTAGTGAGTTGATGAAGGGGCGCGGCTACACCTTC.

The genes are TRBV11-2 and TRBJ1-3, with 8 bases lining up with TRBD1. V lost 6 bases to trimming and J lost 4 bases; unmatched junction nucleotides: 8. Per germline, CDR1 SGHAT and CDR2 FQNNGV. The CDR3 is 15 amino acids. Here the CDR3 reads CASSHTGGMGNTIYF. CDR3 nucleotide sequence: TGTGCCAGCAGTCACACAGGGGGTATGGGAAACACCATATATTTT.

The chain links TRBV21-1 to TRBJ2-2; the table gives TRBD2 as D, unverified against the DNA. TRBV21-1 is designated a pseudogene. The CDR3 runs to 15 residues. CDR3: CASRPPLANTGELFF. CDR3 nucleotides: TGTGCCAGCAGACCCCCACTAGCAAACACCGGGGAGCTGTTTTTT.

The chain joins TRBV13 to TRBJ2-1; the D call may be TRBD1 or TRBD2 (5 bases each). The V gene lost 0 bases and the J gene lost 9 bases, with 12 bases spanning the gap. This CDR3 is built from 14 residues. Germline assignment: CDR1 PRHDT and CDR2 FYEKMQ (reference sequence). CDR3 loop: CASSLGKWGTEQFF. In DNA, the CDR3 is TGTGCCAGCAGCTTAGGCAAGTGGGGGACTGAGCAGTTCTTC.

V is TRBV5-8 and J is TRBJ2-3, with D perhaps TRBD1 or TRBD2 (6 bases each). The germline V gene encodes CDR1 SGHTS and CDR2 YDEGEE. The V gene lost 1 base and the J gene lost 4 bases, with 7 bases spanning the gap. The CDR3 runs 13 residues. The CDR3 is CASSLRGADTQYF. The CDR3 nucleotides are TGTGCCAGCAGCTTGAGGGGGGCAGATACGCAGTATTTT.

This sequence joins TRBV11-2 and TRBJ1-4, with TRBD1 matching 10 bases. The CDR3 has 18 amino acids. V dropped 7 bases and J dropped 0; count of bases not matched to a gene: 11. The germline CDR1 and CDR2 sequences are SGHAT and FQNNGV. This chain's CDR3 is CASTFGTGVPTTNEKLFF. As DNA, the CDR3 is TGTGCCAGCACCTTCGGGACAGGGGTCCCCACAACTAATGAAAAACTGTTTTTT.

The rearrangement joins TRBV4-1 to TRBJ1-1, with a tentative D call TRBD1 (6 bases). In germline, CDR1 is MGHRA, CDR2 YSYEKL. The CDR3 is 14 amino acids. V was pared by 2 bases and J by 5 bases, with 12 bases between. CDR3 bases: TGCGCCAGCAGCCAAATACAGGGCTGGACTGAAGCTTTCTTT. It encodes CASSQIQGWTEAFF.

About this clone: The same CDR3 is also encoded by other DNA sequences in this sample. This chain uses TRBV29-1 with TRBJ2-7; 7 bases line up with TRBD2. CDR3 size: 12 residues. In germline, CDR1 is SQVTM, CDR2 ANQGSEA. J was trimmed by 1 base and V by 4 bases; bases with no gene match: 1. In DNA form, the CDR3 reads TGCAGCGTTGCTAGCGGTTCCTACGAGCAGTACTTC. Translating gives CSVASGSYEQYF.

The CDR3: CASSSPGLDVYEQYF. CDR3 sequence (DNA): TGTGCCAGCAGTAGTCCGGGACTAGATGTCTACGAGCAGTACTTC. This chain joins TRBV28 and TRBJ2-7, with TRBD2 identical over 8 bases. The germline V gene has CDR1 MDHEN and CDR2 SYDVKM. The CDR3 covers 15 residues. V lost 5 bases, J lost 3 bases, and 9 bases stayed unmatched.